The rows below give T cell receptor beta chains drawn from one sample of a study of T cell responses to AZD1222 COVID-19 vaccine. Generated by immunoSEQ multiplex PCR, the TCRdb table keeps only in-frame clones and is missing some. The data show some 170,000 clones, about 91% seen once. Sequenced material: peripheral blood, taken on day 0 of MenACWY control vaccination. Every receptor here comes from an adult in good health. CDR3s include the opening cysteine and the closing phenylalanine or tryptophan. The D gene is left open where the match is weak. The size entry is marked missing in some rows and otherwise reads once, few, many or a size class.

j_gene,abundance,v_gene,d_gene,CDR3aa,CDR3nt
TRBJ1-2,-,TRBV19,TRBD1,CASSPYRDSGYTF,TGTGCCAGTAGTCCCTACCGGGACAGCGGCTACACCTTC
TRBJ2-2,-,TRBV2,-,CAITIGGVNTGELFF,TGTGCCATCACCATAGGAGGGGTGAACACCGGGGAGCTGTTTTTT
TRBJ2-7,-,TRBV7-8,-,CASSLNSGEVGEYEQYF,TGTGCCAGCAGCTTAAATTCCGGTGAGGTGGGAGAATACGAGCAGTACTTC
TRBJ2-5,-,TRBV4-2,TRBD2,CASSQFEPGLASETQYF,TGTGCCAGCAGCCAATTTGAACCGGGACTAGCCTCCGAGACCCAGTACTTC
TRBJ2-7,-,TRBV27,-,CASSSRRQGLSYEQYF,TGTGCCAGCAGTTCACGCCGACAGGGACTCTCCTACGAGCAGTACTTC
TRBJ1-5,-,TRBV21-1,-,CASSRSRQPQHF,TGTGCCAGCAGCAGGTCCCGACAGCCCCAGCATTTT
TRBJ2-3,once,TRBV5-1,-,CASSLGHRTDTQYF,TGCGCCAGCAGCTTGGGGCACCGCACAGATACGCAGTATTTT
TRBJ2-7,-,TRBV10-2,-,CASAGLEQYF,TGCGCCAGCGCAGGCCTCGAGCAGTACTTC
TRBJ2-1,-,TRBV10-3,-,CAISQPRDEQFF,TGTGCCATCAGCCAACCAAGAGATGAGCAGTTCTTC
TRBJ2-5,once,TRBV7-3,TRBD2,CASSTGLAGGETQYF,TGTGCCAGCAGCACCGGACTAGCGGGAGGAGAGACCCAGTACTTC
TRBJ1-2,-,TRBV5-4,-,CASSQGTSSNYGYTF,TGTGCCAGCAGCCAAGGGACAAGTTCTAACTATGGCTACACCTTC
TRBJ2-7,-,TRBV4-1,-,CASSQAPPQTYEQYF,TGCGCCAGCAGCCAGGCCCCCCCCCAAACCTACGAGCAGTACTTC
TRBJ1-2,-,TRBV6-1,-,CASSEGLSSVYGYTF,TGTGCCAGCAGTGAAGGACTGTCGTCGGTCTATGGCTACACCTTC
TRBJ2-1,-,TRBV12-5,TRBD2,CASGSTNSGSFYNEQFF,TGTGCTAGTGGTTCGACAAATAGCGGGAGTTTCTACAATGAGCAGTTCTTC
TRBJ1-1,-,TRBV11-2,TRBD1,CASSANPGQGKAFF,TGTGCCAGCAGCGCAAATCCGGGACAGGGAAAAGCTTTCTTT
TRBJ2-7,-,TRBV27,TRBD1,CASSSLDRLNSYEQYF,TGTGCCAGCAGTTCGTTGGACAGGTTGAACTCCTACGAGCAGTACTTC
TRBJ2-5,few,TRBV7-9,-,CASSLGLGGETQYF,TGTGCCAGCAGCCTAGGCTTGGGGGGAGAGACCCAGTACTTC
TRBJ1-1,-,TRBV27,-,CASRWMLDSEAFF,TGTGCCAGCAGGTGGATGTTAGACAGTGAAGCTTTCTTT
TRBJ2-1,-,TRBV7-8,-,CASSLARLAPTYNEQFF,TGTGCCAGCAGCTTAGCGCGGCTAGCGCCAACCTACAATGAGCAGTTCTTC
TRBJ1-1,-,TRBV2,-,CASSHAIPEAFF,TGTGCCAGCAGTCATGCGATACCCGAAGCTTTCTTT
TRBJ1-2,-,TRBV5-1,-,CASSLLNHGYTF,TGCGCCAGCAGCTTGTTAAATCACGGCTACACCTTC
TRBJ2-7,-,TRBV28,-,CASSSLRTEEIYEQYF,TGTGCCAGCAGTTCTTTACGGACGGAAGAGATCTACGAGCAGTACTTC
TRBJ1-5,-,TRBV7-8,TRBD1,CASSRVVDRGGNQPQHF,TGTGCCAGCAGCCGAGTTGTGGACAGGGGCGGCAATCAGCCCCAGCATTTT
TRBJ1-6,-,TRBV13,-,CASSLGTLGPYNSPLHF,TGTGCCAGCAGCTTGGGTACTCTGGGGCCCTATAATTCACCCCTCCACTTT
TRBJ2-1,-,TRBV11-2,-,CASSPAPGQSSYNEQFF,TGTGCCAGCAGCCCTGCCCCAGGCCAAAGCTCCTACAATGAGCAGTTCTTC
TRBJ2-1,-,TRBV7-2,-,CASSRGLMGYNEQFF,TGTGCCAGCAGCCGTGGACTGATGGGCTACAATGAGCAGTTCTTC
TRBJ1-2,-,TRBV3-1/TRBV3-2,TRBD1,CASSTPGQNVGGYTF,TGTGCCAGCAGCACCCCGGGACAGAATGTAGGTGGCTACACCTTC
TRBJ2-3,-,TRBV29-1,-,CSLYRGADTQYF,TGCAGCTTGTATAGGGGGGCAGATACGCAGTATTTT
TRBJ2-3,-,TRBV19,-,CASSIRRGAVDTQYF,TGTGCCAGTAGTATAAGGAGGGGAGCCGTAGATACGCAGTATTTT
TRBJ1-2,-,TRBV29-1,TRBD1,CSAGTGFGYTF,TGCAGCGCGGGGACAGGGTTTGGCTACACCTTC
TRBJ1-3,-,TRBV30,-,CAWSTGNTIYF,TGTGCCTGGAGTACGGGAAACACCATATATTTT
TRBJ1-3,-,TRBV9,-,CASSVEGSSGNTIYF,TGTGCCAGCAGCGTAGAAGGGAGCTCTGGAAACACCATATATTTT